This T cell receptor beta chain was observed in a study of early T cells in non-severe SARS-CoV-2 infection. Whole-study results and caveats: Private and CD4 specificities were missed by VDJdb matching, skewed to anti-spike CD8.

The table lists this clonotype with a few counts. Its antigen is currently unknown. One end of the junction fails to match germline, which may point to a read error. From germline, CDR1 is SGHVS and CDR2 FQNEAQ. The CDR3 length is 15 residues. Unique molecular identifiers (one per individual cDNA molecule) were attached. TCRdb recomputed calls from the 5' RACE reads with MiXCR, one row per CDR3 protein. The data show about 83,000 distinct CDR3 sequences, under 11% seen once. Source: whole blood, taken at baseline. This chain uses TRBV7-8 with TRBJ1-5, with 8 bases lining up with TRBD1. The TCR sequence derives from an adult who was a healthcare worker with PCR-confirmed SARS-CoV-2 infection or an uninfected control (not recorded which). The CDR3 here is CASSLAGTGPQPQLF. The CDR3 DNA reads as TGTGCCAGCAGCTTAGCGGGGACAGGACCTCAGCCCCAGCTTTTT.